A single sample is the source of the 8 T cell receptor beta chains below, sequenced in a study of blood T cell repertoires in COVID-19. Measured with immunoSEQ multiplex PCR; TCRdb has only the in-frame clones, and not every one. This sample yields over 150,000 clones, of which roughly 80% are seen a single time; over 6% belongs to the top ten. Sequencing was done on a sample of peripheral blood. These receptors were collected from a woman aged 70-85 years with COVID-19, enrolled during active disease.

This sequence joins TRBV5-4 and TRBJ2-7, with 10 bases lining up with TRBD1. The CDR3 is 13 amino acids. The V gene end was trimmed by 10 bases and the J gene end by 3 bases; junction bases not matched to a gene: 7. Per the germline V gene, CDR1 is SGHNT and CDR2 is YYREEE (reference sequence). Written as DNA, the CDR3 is TGTGCCGAGCTCGGGACAGGGGTCTACGAGCAGTACTTC. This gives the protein CAELGTGVYEQYF.

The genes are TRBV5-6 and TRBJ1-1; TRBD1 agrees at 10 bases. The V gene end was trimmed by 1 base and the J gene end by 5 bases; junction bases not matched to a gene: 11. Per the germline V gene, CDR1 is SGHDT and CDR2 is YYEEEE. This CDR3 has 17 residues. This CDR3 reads CASSLRQGARSGTEAFF. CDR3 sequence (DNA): TGTGCCAGCAGCTTGCGACAGGGGGCTAGATCAGGGACTGAAGCTTTCTTT.

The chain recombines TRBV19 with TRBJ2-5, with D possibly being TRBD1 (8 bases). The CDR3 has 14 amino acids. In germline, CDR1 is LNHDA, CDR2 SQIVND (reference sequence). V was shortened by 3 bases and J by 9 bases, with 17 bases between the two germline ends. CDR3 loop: CASSIGSTGGAQYF. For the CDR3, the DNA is TGTGCCAGTAGTATCGGTAGCACAGGGGGGGCCCAGTACTTC.

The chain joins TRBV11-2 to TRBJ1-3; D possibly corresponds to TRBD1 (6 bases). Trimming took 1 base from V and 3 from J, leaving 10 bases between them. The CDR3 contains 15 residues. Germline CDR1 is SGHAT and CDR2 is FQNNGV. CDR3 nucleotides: TGTGCCAGCAGCTTAGCAGGGGCTATTGGAAACACCATATATTTT. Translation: CASSLAGAIGNTIYF.

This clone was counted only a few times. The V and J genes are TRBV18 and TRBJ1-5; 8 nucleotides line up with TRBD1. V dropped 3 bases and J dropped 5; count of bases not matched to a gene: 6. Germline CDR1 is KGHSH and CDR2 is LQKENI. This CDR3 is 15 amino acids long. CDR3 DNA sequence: TGTGCCAGCTCACCGCAGGGGGCTGGCTATCAGCCCCAGCATTTT. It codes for CASSPQGAGYQPQHF.

CDR3 residues: CSVLQGGETQYF. Written as DNA, the CDR3 is TGTTCTGTGTTGCAGGGTGGAGAGACCCAGTACTTC. The V call is TRBV7-9, the J call TRBJ2-5; D is perhaps TRBD1 (5 bases). The CDR3 contains 12 residues. Germline CDR1 SEHNR, CDR2 FQNEAQ (reference sequence).

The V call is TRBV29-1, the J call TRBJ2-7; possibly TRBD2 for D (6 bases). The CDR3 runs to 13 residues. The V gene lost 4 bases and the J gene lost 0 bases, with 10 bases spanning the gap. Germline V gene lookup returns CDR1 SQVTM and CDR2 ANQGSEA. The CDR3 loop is CSVGAGLSYEQYF. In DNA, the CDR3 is TGCAGCGTTGGTGCGGGGCTCTCCTACGAGCAGTACTTC.

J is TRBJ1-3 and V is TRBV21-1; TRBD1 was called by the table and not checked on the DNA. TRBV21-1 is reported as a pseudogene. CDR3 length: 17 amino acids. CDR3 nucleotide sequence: TGTGCCAGCAGCAAAATAAGGGGTACAGGGTGTGGAAACACCATATATTTT. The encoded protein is CASSKIRGTGCGNTIYF.